The 2 T cell receptor beta chains below all came from one sample that was sequenced in a study of identical twins. TCRdb re-derived calls from the 5' RACE reads in MiXCR, one entry per CDR3 protein. Among under 350,000 distinct CDR3 sequences, 9.5% were seen once, and the ten largest hold roughly 6.8%. The sample also formed part of further work on yellow fever vaccine responses in identical twins.

The sequenced sample consisted of CD8+ T cells sorted from blood. The receptors derive from a woman aged 18-29 years in good health.

This clonotype has a count of ten or more. This chain connects TRBV20-1 to TRBJ2-7, with D perhaps TRBD1 (6 bases). The V gene's germline CDR1 is DFQATT and CDR2 SNEGSKA (reference sequence). Deletions cut 5 bases from V and 5 bases from J, with 22 bases between. This CDR3 has 15 residues. Written as DNA, the CDR3 is TGCAGTGCTTTGGGTGGGGGCGCGGTGTTAAACGAGCAGTACTTC. Its protein product is CSALGGGAVLNEQYF.

The J gene is TRBJ2-7, the V gene TRBV7-9, with D perhaps TRBD1 (5 bases). Germline CDR1 is SEHNR and CDR2 is FQNEAQ (reference sequence). The CDR3 contains 15 residues. Deletions cut 5 bases from V and 0 bases from J, with 14 bases between. The CDR3 DNA follows: TGTGCCAGCAGCAGTTTGGTGGACACCTCCTACGAGCAGTACTTC. Encoded protein: CASSSLVDTSYEQYF.